A single sample is the source of the 32 T cell receptor beta chains below, sequenced in a study of human T cells and chemical hapten exposure. This sample's time point: patch test 2, 6 weeks after DPC sensitization. Treatment denoted: therapeutic diphenylcyclopropenone sensitization with weekly scalp DPC. TCRdb re-called the RACE reads with MiXCR, one entry per CDR3 protein. The table lists some 82,000 distinct CDR3 sequences, 6.5% to 8.5% of them singletons. The sample here was whole blood, taken in connection with sensitization to the hapten diphenylcyclopropenone (DPC). Source of these receptors: a woman between 25 and 40 years old with alopecia areata. Some clones in this sample may be carry-over from other donors' samples.

This clonotype appeared many times. CDR3 region: CASRPEASWGEAFF. CDR3 nucleotide sequence: TGTGCCAGCAGACCCGAGGCGTCGTGGGGCGAAGCTTTCTTT. The chain uses TRBV6-5 and TRBJ1-1; TRBD1 is a possible D gene (5 bases). CDR3 length: 14 residues. In germline, CDR1 is MNHEY, CDR2 SVGAGI. Trimming removed 6 bases at V and 8 bases at J, with 19 bases between.

The rearrangement joins TRBV5-6 to TRBJ2-7, with D possibly being TRBD1 (6 bases). The V gene lost 1 base and the J gene lost 2 bases, with 16 bases spanning the gap. CDR1 and CDR2 (germline): SGHDT, YYEEEE. The CDR3 has 16 amino acids. The CDR3, as DNA: TGTGCCAGCAGCTTGAATCCCGGGACATATGCCTACGAGCAGTACTTC. Amino acids: CASSLNPGTYAYEQYF.

V and J are TRBV5-1 and TRBJ2-1; 9 nucleotides agree with TRBD2. Per germline, CDR1 SGHRS and CDR2 YFSETQ. The CDR3 consists of 14 residues. V was pared by 2 bases and J by 7 bases, with 4 bases of the junction left unmatched. The CDR3 region is CASSLGGGANEQFF. The DNA of the CDR3 is TGCGCCAGCAGCTTAGGCGGGGGGGCTAATGAGCAGTTCTTC.

Ten or more counts support this clonotype. The junction differs from germline at one of its ends, possibly a read error. The rearrangement links TRBV29-1 to TRBJ2-3, with 13 bases lining up with TRBD2. CDR1 and CDR2 from the germline V gene are SQVTM and ANQGSEA. CDR3 length equals 16 residues. This CDR3 reads CSVEGTSGVSADTQYF. The CDR3 DNA is TGCAGCGTAGAAGGGACTAGCGGGGTTAGCGCAGATACGCAGTATTTT.

This clonotype has ten or more counts. The genes are TRBV12-3 or TRBV12-4 and TRBJ1-4; D remains ambiguous. Trimming cost V 3 bases and J 8 bases, with 13 bases left between them. The CDR3 extends over 14 amino acids. CDR3 residues: CASSLGGLGEKLFF. CDR3 nucleotides: TGTGCCAGCAGTTTGGGAGGTTTAGGGGAAAAACTGTTTTTT.

This clonotype was detected a few times. The chain recombines TRBV7-6 with TRBJ2-2; possibly TRBD2 for D (6 bases). This CDR3 spans 15 amino acids. Germline lookup yields CDR1 SGHVS and CDR2 FNYEAQ. V was clipped by 1 base and J by 6 bases, with 12 bases between them. CDR3 residues: CASSLVVWDSGELFF. Here the CDR3 DNA reads TGTGCCAGCAGCTTAGTGGTTTGGGACTCCGGGGAGCTGTTTTTT.

This chain uses TRBV2 with TRBJ2-3, with 9 nucleotides matching TRBD2. V dropped 6 bases and J dropped 2; count of bases not matched to a gene: 3. This CDR3 has 14 residues. Germline lookup yields CDR1 SNHLY and CDR2 FYNNEI. CDR3 in amino acids: CASRKRGVTDTQYF. The CDR3 nucleotides read TGTGCCAGCAGGAAGCGGGGGGTCACAGATACGCAGTATTTT.

This chain uses TRBV10-3 with TRBJ2-2; D possibly corresponds to TRBD1 (5 bases). The CDR3 has 15 residues. Deletions cut 4 bases from V and 0 bases from J, with 9 bases between. The germline V gene has CDR1 ENHRY and CDR2 SYGVKD. DNA of the CDR3: TGTGCCATCAGTGGGGCCAGGGCGAACACCGGGGAGCTGTTTTTT. Protein sequence: CAISGARANTGELFF.

This clonotype was observed many times. V usage is TRBV6-5 and J usage is TRBJ1-5; D is possibly TRBD1 (5 bases). Trimming stripped 2 bases from V and 10 bases from J, with 12 bases between. CDR3 length equals 13 residues. Germline CDR1 reads MNHEY; CDR2 reads SVGAGI. The CDR3 here is CASSYGRERPQHF. CDR3 in DNA: TGTGCCAGCAGTTACGGCAGGGAGCGACCCCAGCATTTT.

The V call is TRBV3-1, the J call TRBJ1-1, with D unclear. CDR1 and CDR2 from the germline V gene are LGHDT and YNNKEL (reference sequence). The CDR3 runs to 14 residues. With 3 bases removed from V and 4 bases from J, the gap between germline ends came to 12 bases. CDR3 sequence (DNA): TGTGCCAGCAGCCATAGGGTTTTGGTCACTGAAGCTTTCTTT. Translation: CASSHRVLVTEAFF.

The chain recombines TRBV12-3 or TRBV12-4 with TRBJ1-2, with D possibly matching TRBD1 (6 bases). This CDR3 comprises 15 residues. Trimming removed 5 bases from V and 4 bases from J, with 17 bases in between. CDR3 sequence reads: CASSPGGDTIYGYTF. The CDR3 coding sequence is TGTGCCAGCAGTCCGGGGGGGGACACTATCTATGGCTACACCTTC.

This clonotype has at least ten counts. Germline is not matched at one junction end, which may reflect a read error. V and J are TRBV6-6 and TRBJ1-1; maybe TRBD1 (5 bases). Looked up from germline, CDR1 is MNHNY and CDR2 is SVGAGI (reference sequence). CDR3 size: 15 residues. The CDR3 DNA reads as TGTGCCAGCAGTTACTTGCCGTGGGGGAACGCTGAAGCTTTCTTT. Its protein product is CASSYLPWGNAEAFF.

This chain joins TRBV9 and TRBJ2-2; D possibly corresponds to TRBD2 (5 bases). The CDR3 spans 14 residues. Germline V gives CDR1 SGDLS, CDR2 YYNGEE. V was cut by 4 bases and J by 1 base, with 8 bases left in between. CDR3 sequence (DNA): TGTGCCAGCAGCTACGGAGGGAACACCGGGGAGCTGTTTTTT. Translated: CASSYGGNTGELFF. The whole variable domain, remainder taken from reference TRBV9 and TRBJ2-2, is DSGVTQTPKHLITATGQRVTLRCSPRSGDLSVYWYQQSLDQGLQFLIQYYNGEERAKGNILERFSAQQFPDLHSELNLSSLELGDSALYFCASSYGGNTGELFFGEGSRLTVL.

The V gene is TRBV4-1, the J gene TRBJ2-1, with 13 positions matching TRBD2. Germline lookup yields CDR1 MGHRA and CDR2 YSYEKL. The junction had 7 bases not matched to a gene; V was cut back by 4 bases and J by 1 base. The CDR3 has 18 residues. CDR3 region: CASSPRLAGGPSYNEQFF. CDR3 sequence (DNA): TGCGCCAGCAGCCCCCGACTAGCGGGGGGTCCTTCCTACAATGAGCAGTTCTTC.

In DNA form, the CDR3 reads TGCAGCGGGGGGACAGCTAATGAAAAACTGTTTTTT. Protein: CSGGTANEKLFF. The V gene is TRBV29-1, the J gene TRBJ1-4; 7 nucleotides line up with TRBD1. Germline V gene data show CDR1 as SQVTM and CDR2 as ANQGSEA. CDR3 length equals 12 residues. V shed 7 bases, J shed 3 bases, and the junction held 2 bases outside the gene matches. The full variable domain, with the rest looked up from reference TRBV29-1 and TRBJ1-4, is SAVISQKPSRDICQRGTSLTIQCQVDSQVTMMFWYRQQPGQSLTLIATANQGSEATYESGFVIDKFPISRPNLTFSTLTVSNMSPEDSSIYLCSGGTANEKLFFGSGTQLSVL.

This clonotype was seen many times. J is TRBJ1-3 and V is TRBV29-1; a possible D gene is TRBD1 (5 bases). The germline gives CDR1 SQVTM, CDR2 ANQGSEA. This CDR3 has 15 residues. V was cut by 4 bases and J by 0 bases, with 13 bases left in between. The CDR3: CSVVGGADSGNTIYF. The CDR3 DNA reads as TGCAGCGTTGTTGGAGGGGCCGACTCTGGAAACACCATATATTTT.

The CDR3 reads CASRDWTGNQPQHF. The CDR3 DNA reads TGTGCCAGCAGGGATTGGACAGGCAATCAGCCCCAGCATTTT. This chain connects TRBV6-6 to TRBJ1-5, with D possibly being TRBD1 (6 bases). CDR1 and CDR2 from the germline V gene are MNHNY and SVGAGI (reference sequence). Trimming shortened V by 6 bases and J by 2 bases, and 11 bases separated the two germline ends. This CDR3 comprises 14 residues.

The chain employs TRBV12-5 and TRBJ1-4; 8 positions agree with TRBD1. The V and J ends lost 0 bases and 8 bases, in that order; junction bases with no gene match: 8. The germline V gene encodes CDR1 LGHNT and CDR2 FRNRAP. The CDR3 is 16 residues long. The chain's CDR3 is CASGLVPGQEREKLFF. The CDR3 DNA reads TGTGCTAGTGGTTTGGTACCGGGACAGGAGAGGGAAAAACTGTTTTTT.

This clonotype came up many times. The chain has TRBV28 and TRBJ1-2; 10 bases fit TRBD1. Trimming cost V 6 bases and J 4 bases; bases outside gene matches: 8. The CDR3 is 15 residues long. Germline values: CDR1 MDHEN, CDR2 SYDVKM. The CDR3 DNA reads TGTGCCAGCAGGACTGGGACAGGGGAAAGCTATGGCTACACCTTC. Translated: CASRTGTGESYGYTF.

This clonotype showed up many times. The rearrangement uses TRBV9 and TRBJ2-5; 8 bases line up with TRBD2. J lost 3 bases, V lost 0 bases, and 4 bases had no gene match. This CDR3 has 15 residues. In germline, CDR1 is SGDLS, CDR2 YYNGEE. CDR3 residues: CASSVGLAIKETQYF. CDR3 DNA sequence: TGTGCCAGCAGCGTAGGACTAGCGATAAAAGAGACCCAGTACTTC.

This clonotype has a count of ten or more. The J gene is TRBJ2-7, the V gene TRBV18; D uncertain. The V and J ends lost 4 bases and 2 bases respectively, with 12 bases between them. Germline V gene data show CDR1 as KGHSH and CDR2 as LQKENI. The CDR3 extends over 14 amino acids. The CDR3 sequence is CASSHDGVTYEQYF. The CDR3 DNA reads as TGTGCCAGCTCACACGATGGGGTAACCTACGAGCAGTACTTC.

Ten or more counts support this clonotype. The chain combines TRBV4-2 with TRBJ1-5; 7 positions match TRBD1. Germline V gives CDR1 LGHNA, CDR2 YNFKEQ. The CDR3 loop spans 15 amino acids. With V trimmed by 0 bases and J by 4 bases, 3 bases remained unmatched. This chain's CDR3 is CASSQDGQANQPQHF. The CDR3 nucleotides read TGTGCCAGCAGCCAAGATGGACAGGCTAATCAGCCCCAGCATTTT.

This chain joins TRBV5-1 and TRBJ1-2; TRBD1 is a possible D gene (5 bases). Germline CDR1 is SGHRS and CDR2 is YFSETQ. V was clipped by 3 bases and J by 3 bases, with 12 bases between them. This CDR3 is 14 amino acids long. The chain's CDR3 is CASSSPTVDYGYTF. Here the CDR3 DNA reads TGCGCCAGCAGCTCCCCGACAGTTGACTATGGCTACACCTTC.

This clonotype was seen ten or more times. This sequence joins TRBV7-9 and TRBJ1-1; TRBD1 agrees at 9 bases. The germline V gene encodes CDR1 SEHNR and CDR2 FQNEAQ (reference sequence). The V segment lost 5 bases and the J segment 5 bases; nucleotides outside the gene matches: 15. This CDR3 is built from 17 residues. DNA for the CDR3: TGTGCCAGCAGCCAGTTAGACCCACAGGGGGCGGGAACTGAAGCTTTCTTT. This codes for CASSQLDPQGAGTEAFF.

This clonotype has a count of ten or more. The chain uses TRBV9 and TRBJ2-1, with D possibly called TRBD1 or TRBD2 (5 bases each). Germline values: CDR1 SGDLS, CDR2 YYNGEE. The CDR3 sequence is 15 residues long. V was cut by 0 bases and J by 8 bases, with 15 bases left in between. Written as DNA, the CDR3 is TGTGCCAGCAGCGTAGGTGGGACGGCCTGGGATGAGCAGTTCTTC. Residues: CASSVGGTAWDEQFF.

This clonotype showed up many times. The J gene is TRBJ2-7, the V gene TRBV5-1, with D possibly TRBD2 on 6 matching bases. CDR1 SGHRS and CDR2 YFSETQ come from the germline V gene. V dropped 3 bases and J dropped 4 bases, with 8 bases sitting between them. The CDR3 has 12 amino acids. The CDR3 here is CASSSGGYEQYF. CDR3 nucleotide sequence: TGCGCCAGCAGCTCTGGGGGGTACGAGCAGTACTTC.

The sample holds a few counts of this clonotype. The chain links TRBV7-9 to TRBJ2-5, with 9 bases lining up with TRBD1. This CDR3 is 14 amino acids long. The ends lost 5 bases at V and 7 bases at J; junction bases unmatched: 8. Per germline, CDR1 SEHNR and CDR2 FQNEAQ (reference sequence). Written as DNA, the CDR3 is TGTGCCAGCAGCAAAGCGGGACAGGGAGCGACCCAGTACTTC. Protein product: CASSKAGQGATQYF.

This clonotype occurred many times. V is TRBV20-1 and J is TRBJ1-1; D possibly corresponds to TRBD1 (5 bases). The V gene lost 6 bases and the J gene lost 1 base, with 15 bases spanning the gap. CDR1 and CDR2 from the germline V gene are DFQATT and SNEGSKA (reference sequence). CDR3 length equals 14 residues. The CDR3 DNA sequence: TGCAGTGCGAGCCGAGACAGTTCGAACACTGAAGCTTTCTTT. This translates into CSASRDSSNTEAFF.

This clonotype was counted many times. The chain couples TRBV18 to TRBJ1-5, with a weak D call TRBD1 (6 bases). The CDR3 spans 16 residues. V lost 3 bases and J lost 7, with 19 bases in between. The germline gives CDR1 KGHSH, CDR2 LQKENI. CDR3: CASSPWDTINSQPQHF. CDR3 DNA: TGTGCCAGCTCACCTTGGGACACCATTAATTCGCAGCCCCAGCATTTT.

The chain combines TRBV4-1 with TRBJ2-4; weak D call: TRBD2 (5 bases). This CDR3 region has 16 residues. Looked up from germline, CDR1 is MGHRA and CDR2 is YSYEKL. V lost 4 bases, J lost 2 bases, and 15 bases lay in between. CDR3 bases: TGCGCCAGCAGCCCCCCTATGACGGGATCCAAAAACATTCAGTACTTC. Its protein product is CASSPPMTGSKNIQYF.

This chain links TRBV7-9 with TRBJ1-2, with D hard to call. Trimming took off 1 base at V and 4 bases at J, with 7 bases between the two ends. The CDR3 length is 13 residues. Germline CDR1 and CDR2: SEHNR and FQNEAQ (reference sequence). CDR3 region: CASSLGRIYGYTF. Written as DNA, the CDR3 is TGTGCCAGCAGCTTAGGACGGATCTATGGCTACACCTTC.

As concerns this clonotype: Without the conserved terminal phenylalanine or tryptophan, this CDR3 likely stems from a read error. The DNA is omitted, as the CDR3 cannot be located on it reliably, and the CDR3 follows TCRdb's listing. CDR3 sequence reads: CASSPRQMNSPRKG. The V call is TRBV7-6, the J call TRBJ1-6; the table gives TRBD1 as D, unverified against the DNA. A total of 14 residues make up the CDR3, ends included. CDR1 and CDR2 (germline): SGHVS, FNYEAQ.